Described below is a single T cell receptor beta chain sequence and its context. As the sequencing template, cDNA was produced by extracting RNA and reverse transcribing it. TCRdb's table, derived via immunoSEQ multiplex PCR, lists solely in-frame clones and lacks some. The table has roughly 250,000 clones, approximately 61% seen once. These data originate in a study of CD8+ T cells in alopecia areata. About the research overall: Treated patients were given oral tofacitinib, which was dosed at 5 to 10 mg twice daily.

The germline V gene has CDR1 MNHNY and CDR2 SVGAGI (reference sequence). V lost 5 bases and J lost 5, with 16 bases in between. CDR3 length: 14 residues. The TCR was taken from a human donor with alopecia areata. The sequences come from CD4+ T cells sorted from blood, collected at week 0. The chain couples TRBV6-6 to TRBJ2-7, with D perhaps TRBD2 (6 bases). The CDR3 region has the DNA TGTGCCAGCAGTCCGTTGGGGGGTGGGGACGAGCAGTACTTC. This codes for CASSPLGGGDEQYF.